These T cell receptor beta chains were read from a single sample in a study of long-term antiretroviral therapy in people with HIV. This table comes from immunoSEQ multiplex PCR, and its TCRdb copy is limited to in-frame clones, with some not included. The sample holds fewer than 20,000 clones; about 94% are singletons and the top ten take approximately 4.6%. The sample was unsorted PBMCs, taken around 6.5 years after starting antiretroviral therapy. The source of these receptors is a woman between 50 and 59 years old with HIV. The CDR3 runs from the conserved cysteine through the conserved F or W.

j_gene: TRBJ2-6
v_gene: TRBV19
CDR3aa: CASSWNIGANVLTF

j_gene: TRBJ2-2
v_gene: TRBV6-5
CDR3aa: CASSPGDRETGELFF

j_gene: TRBJ2-5
v_gene: TRBV2
CDR3aa: CASSARLAGNQETQYF

j_gene: TRBJ2-2
v_gene: TRBV11-2
CDR3aa: CASSLPLFTGELFF

j_gene: TRBJ2-7
v_gene: TRBV27
CDR3aa: CASSFGGPYLEQYF

j_gene: TRBJ1-1
v_gene: TRBV5-1
CDR3aa: CASSLAGAEGEAFF

j_gene: TRBJ2-7
v_gene: TRBV6-6
CDR3aa: CASSSTGAEQYF

j_gene: TRBJ2-1
v_gene: TRBV30
CDR3aa: CAWGKVSYNEQFF

j_gene: TRBJ1-4
v_gene: TRBV10-3
CDR3aa: CAISEPGQGISEKLFF

j_gene: TRBJ1-2
v_gene: TRBV7-6
CDR3aa: CASSLRAYREIEYGYTF

j_gene: TRBJ1-1
v_gene: TRBV28
CDR3aa: CASSPGTGARTEAFF

j_gene: TRBJ1-1
v_gene: TRBV7-9
CDR3aa: CASSLVGVRDTEAFF

j_gene: TRBJ2-7
v_gene: TRBV15
CDR3aa: CATSRGLSSYEQYF

j_gene: TRBJ2-3
v_gene: TRBV5-5
CDR3aa: CASSTRLGGPTDTQYF

j_gene: TRBJ1-1
v_gene: TRBV28
CDR3aa: CASSLSGGREAFF

j_gene: TRBJ1-1
v_gene: TRBV6-1
CDR3aa: CASSKMGYTEAFF

j_gene: TRBJ1-5
v_gene: TRBV29-1
CDR3aa: CSVAQGEDQPQHF

j_gene: TRBJ2-3
v_gene: TRBV2
CDR3aa: CASSDTGGSADTQYF

j_gene: TRBJ2-2
v_gene: TRBV7-9
CDR3aa: CASRLIPGELFF

j_gene: TRBJ2-3
v_gene: TRBV5-1
CDR3aa: CASSLLVSGDTQYF